This record covers a single T cell receptor beta chain. CDR1 and CDR2 (germline): SGHKS, YYEKEE (reference sequence). There are 15 residues in the CDR3. J gave up 5 bases and V 7 bases, and 11 bases lay outside the gene matches. These data are taken from a study of T cell changes during pregnancy in multiple sclerosis. The repertoire was sequenced with immunoSEQ multiplex PCR; TCRdb's copy has only in-frame clones and lacks some. The table records 85,000 to 100,000 clones, around 92% of them present only once. This specimen was peripheral blood, taken in the first trimester of pregnancy. This chain links TRBV5-5 with TRBJ2-5; TRBD1 agrees at 10 bases. The clonotype comes from a female donor with multiple sclerosis, enrolled in a pregnancy study. CDR3 sequence: CASLYGTGALETQYF. The CDR3, as DNA: TGTGCCAGCCTATACGGGACAGGGGCTTTGGAGACCCAGTACTTC.